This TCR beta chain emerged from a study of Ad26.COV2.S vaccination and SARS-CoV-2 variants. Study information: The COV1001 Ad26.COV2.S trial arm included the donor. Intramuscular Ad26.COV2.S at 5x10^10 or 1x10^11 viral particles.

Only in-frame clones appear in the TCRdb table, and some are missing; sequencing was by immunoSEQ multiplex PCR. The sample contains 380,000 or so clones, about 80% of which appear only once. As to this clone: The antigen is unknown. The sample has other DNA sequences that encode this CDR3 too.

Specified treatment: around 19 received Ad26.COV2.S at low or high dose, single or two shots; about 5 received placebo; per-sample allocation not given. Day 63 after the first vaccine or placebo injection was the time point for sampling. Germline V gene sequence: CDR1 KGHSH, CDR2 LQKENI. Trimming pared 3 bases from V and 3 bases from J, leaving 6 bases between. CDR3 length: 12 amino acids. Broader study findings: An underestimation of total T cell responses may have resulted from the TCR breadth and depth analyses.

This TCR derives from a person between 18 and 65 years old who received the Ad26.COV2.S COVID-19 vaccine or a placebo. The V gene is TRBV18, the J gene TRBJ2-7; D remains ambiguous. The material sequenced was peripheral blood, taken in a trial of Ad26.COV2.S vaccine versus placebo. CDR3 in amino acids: CASSPAGYEQYF. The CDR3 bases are TGTGCCAGCTCACCGGCCGGCTACGAGCAGTACTTC.